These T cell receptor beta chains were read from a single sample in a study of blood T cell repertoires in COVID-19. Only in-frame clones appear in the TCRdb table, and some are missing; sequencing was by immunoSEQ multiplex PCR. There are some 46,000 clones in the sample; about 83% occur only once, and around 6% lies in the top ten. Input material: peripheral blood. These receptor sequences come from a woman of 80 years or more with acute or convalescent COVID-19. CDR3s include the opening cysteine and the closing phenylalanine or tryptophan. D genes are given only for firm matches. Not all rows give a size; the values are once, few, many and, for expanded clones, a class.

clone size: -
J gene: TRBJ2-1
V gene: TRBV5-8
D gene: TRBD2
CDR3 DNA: TGTGCCAGCTCTAGCGGGGGGGCCTATGAGCAGTTCTTC
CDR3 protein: CASSSGGAYEQFF

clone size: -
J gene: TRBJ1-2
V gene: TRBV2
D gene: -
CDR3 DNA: TGTGCCAGCCGGACTCAGATTTATGGCTACACCTTC
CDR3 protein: CASRTQIYGYTF

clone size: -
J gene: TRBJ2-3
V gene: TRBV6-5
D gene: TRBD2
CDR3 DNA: TGTGCCAGCCGTTTTTTAACTAGCGGGGGCACAGATACGCAGTATTTT
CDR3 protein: CASRFLTSGGTDTQYF

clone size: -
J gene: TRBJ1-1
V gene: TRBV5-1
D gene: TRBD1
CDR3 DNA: TGCGCCAGCAGCTTGCGGCTCAGGGGGCCCCGAAACACTGAAGCTTTCTTT
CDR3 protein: CASSLRLRGPRNTEAFF

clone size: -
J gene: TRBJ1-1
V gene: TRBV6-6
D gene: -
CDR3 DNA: TGTGCCAGCATTTTCTCCTCGAACACTGAAGCTTTCTTT
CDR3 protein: CASIFSSNTEAFF

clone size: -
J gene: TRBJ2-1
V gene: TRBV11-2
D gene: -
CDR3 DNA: TGTGCCAGCAGCCCCCAAGGCCGTAGGGAACGCGGGGAGCAGTTCTTC
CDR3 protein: CASSPQGRRERGEQFF

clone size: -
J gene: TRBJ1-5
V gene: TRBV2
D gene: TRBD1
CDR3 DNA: TGTGCCGGCCGGACAGGGCGCAATCAGCCCCAGCATTTT
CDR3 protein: CAGRTGRNQPQHF

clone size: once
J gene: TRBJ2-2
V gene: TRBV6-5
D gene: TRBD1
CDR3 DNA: TGTGCCAGCAAAGCGACAGGGCGCGGGGAGCTGTTTTTT
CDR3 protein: CASKATGRGELFF

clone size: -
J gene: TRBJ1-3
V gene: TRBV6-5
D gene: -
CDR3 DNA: TGTGCCAGCAGCAACAAGGGAAACACCATATATTTT
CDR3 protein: CASSNKGNTIYF

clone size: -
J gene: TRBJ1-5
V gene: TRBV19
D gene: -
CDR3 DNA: TGTGCCAGTAGTATAAGGGGGTTAGGAGATCAGCCCCAGCATTTT
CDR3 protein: CASSIRGLGDQPQHF

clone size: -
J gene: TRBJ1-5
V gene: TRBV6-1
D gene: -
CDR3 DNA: TGTGCCAGCAGTGAAGCGCCCGGGGGTGGGAGACAGCCCCAGCATTTT
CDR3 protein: CASSEAPGGGRQPQHF

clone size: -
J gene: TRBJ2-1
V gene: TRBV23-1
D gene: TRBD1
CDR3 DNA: TGCGCCAGCAGTCAATCGAAGACAGGGAGTTGTGAGCAGTTCTTC
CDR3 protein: CASSQSKTGSCEQFF

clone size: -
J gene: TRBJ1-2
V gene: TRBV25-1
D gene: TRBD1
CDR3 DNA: TGTGCCAGCAGTGTCCGGACAGGGAGTGACTATGGCTACACCTTC
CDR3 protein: CASSVRTGSDYGYTF

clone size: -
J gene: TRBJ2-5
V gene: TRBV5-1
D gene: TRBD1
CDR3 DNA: TGCGCCAGCAGCCCGGGACAGGGAGGTGAGACCCAGTACTTC
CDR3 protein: CASSPGQGGETQYF

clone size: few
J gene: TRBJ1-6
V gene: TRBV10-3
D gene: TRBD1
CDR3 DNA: TGTGCCATCAGTGATGGACAGGGTATGGATTCACCCCTCCACTTT
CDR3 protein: CAISDGQGMDSPLHF

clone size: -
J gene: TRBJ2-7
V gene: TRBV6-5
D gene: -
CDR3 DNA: TGTGCCAGCAGCGAGCAGGGGAGCGAGCAGTACTTC
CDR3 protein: CASSEQGSEQYF

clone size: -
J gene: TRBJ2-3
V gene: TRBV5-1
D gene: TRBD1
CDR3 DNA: TGCGCCAGCAGATTGTTACCAGGGGGCCTTAGCACAGATACGCAGTATTTT
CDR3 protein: CASRLLPGGLSTDTQYF

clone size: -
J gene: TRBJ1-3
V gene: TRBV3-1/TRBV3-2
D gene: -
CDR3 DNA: TGTGCCAGCAGCCAAGTCCCCAGCTCTGGAAACACCATATATTTT
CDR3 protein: CASSQVPSSGNTIYF

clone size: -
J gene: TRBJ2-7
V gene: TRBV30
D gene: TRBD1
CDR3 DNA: TGTGCCTGGAGTGGGGACAGGCATCGGGAGCAGTACTTC
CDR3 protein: CAWSGDRHREQYF

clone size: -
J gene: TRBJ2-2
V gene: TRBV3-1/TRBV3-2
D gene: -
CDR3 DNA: TGTGCCAGCAGCCTAACCCCCGATACTGGTGAAACCGGGGAGCTGTTTTTT
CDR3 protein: CASSLTPDTGETGELFF

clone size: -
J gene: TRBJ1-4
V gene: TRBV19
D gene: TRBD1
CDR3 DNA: TGTGCCAGTAGTATCGGGACAGGGAAAGAAAAACTGTTTTTT
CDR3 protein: CASSIGTGKEKLFF

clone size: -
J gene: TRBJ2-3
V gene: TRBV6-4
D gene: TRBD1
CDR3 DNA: TGTGCCAGCAGCCGGGATGGGACAGGGGGCACAGATACGCAGTATTTT
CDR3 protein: CASSRDGTGGTDTQYF

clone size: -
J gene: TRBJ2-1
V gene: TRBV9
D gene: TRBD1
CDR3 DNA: TGTGCCAGCAGCGAGGGGACAGGGGACTACAATGAGCAGTTCTTC
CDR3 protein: CASSEGTGDYNEQFF

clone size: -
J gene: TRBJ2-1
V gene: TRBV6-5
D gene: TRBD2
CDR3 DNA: TGTGCCAGCAGTAATAGCGGGGGGCTCTACAATGAGCAGTTCTTC
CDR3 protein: CASSNSGGLYNEQFF

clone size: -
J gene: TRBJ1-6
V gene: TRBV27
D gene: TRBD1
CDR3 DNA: TGTGCCAGCAGTTTGAGGGGACAGGGCTCACCCCTCCACTTT
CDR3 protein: CASSLRGQGSPLHF

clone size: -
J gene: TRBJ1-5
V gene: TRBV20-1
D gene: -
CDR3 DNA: TGCAGTGCTAGTTCTCGACAGCAGTATCAGCCCCAGCATTTT
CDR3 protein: CSASSRQQYQPQHF

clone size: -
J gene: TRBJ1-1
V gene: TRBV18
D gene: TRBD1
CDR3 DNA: TGTGCCAGCTCACGATCGACAGGGGGGAATGAAGCTTTCTTT
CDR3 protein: CASSRSTGGNEAFF

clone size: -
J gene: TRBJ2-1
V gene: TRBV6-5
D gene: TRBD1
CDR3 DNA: TGTGCCAGCAGTTACATGGACAGGGGCTGGGATGAGCAGTTCTTC
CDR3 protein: CASSYMDRGWDEQFF

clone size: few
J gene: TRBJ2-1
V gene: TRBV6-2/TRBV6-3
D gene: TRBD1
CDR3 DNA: TGTGCCAGCAGCCCCCGACAGGGGAAGTTTGATGAGCAGTTCTTC
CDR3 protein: CASSPRQGKFDEQFF

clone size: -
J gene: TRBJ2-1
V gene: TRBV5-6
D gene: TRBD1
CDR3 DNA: TGTGCCAGCAGCTTCGGAGGACAGGGCCTCTACAATGAGCAGTTCTTC
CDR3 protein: CASSFGGQGLYNEQFF

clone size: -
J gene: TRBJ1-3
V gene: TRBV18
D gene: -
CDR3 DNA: TGTGCCAGCTCACCACAAGCGCCGCAGGGCTCTGGAAACACCATATATTTT
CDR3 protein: CASSPQAPQGSGNTIYF

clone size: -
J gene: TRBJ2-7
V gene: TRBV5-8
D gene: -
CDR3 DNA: TGTGCCAGCAGCGTCGGGACATACCTTTCCTACGAGCAGTACTTC
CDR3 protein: CASSVGTYLSYEQYF

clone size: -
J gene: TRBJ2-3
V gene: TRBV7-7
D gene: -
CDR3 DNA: TGTGCTAGCAGCTTAGGTCTCCGAGATACGCAGTATTTT
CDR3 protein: CASSLGLRDTQYF

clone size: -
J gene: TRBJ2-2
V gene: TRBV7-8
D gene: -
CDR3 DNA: TGTGCCAGCAGCCCCACGAACACCGGGGAGCTGTTTTTT
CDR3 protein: CASSPTNTGELFF

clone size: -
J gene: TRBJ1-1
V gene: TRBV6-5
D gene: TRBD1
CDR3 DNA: TGTGCCAGCAGAAATGCAGGGGGCGGGAACACTGAAGCTTTCTTT
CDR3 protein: CASRNAGGGNTEAFF

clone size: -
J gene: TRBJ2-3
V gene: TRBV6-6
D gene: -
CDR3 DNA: TGTGCCAGCAAGGGGGGGGAGGTCACAGATACGCAGTATTTT
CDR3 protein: CASKGGEVTDTQYF

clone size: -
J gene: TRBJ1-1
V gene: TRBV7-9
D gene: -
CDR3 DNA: TGTGCCAGCAGGAACCGGAGGGGTGACCTCACTGAAGCTTTCTTT
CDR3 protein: CASRNRRGDLTEAFF

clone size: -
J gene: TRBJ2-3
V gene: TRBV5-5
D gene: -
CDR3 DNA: TGTGCCAGCAGCTTGATACGGGTAGCTAGCACAGATACGCAGTATTTT
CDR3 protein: CASSLIRVASTDTQYF

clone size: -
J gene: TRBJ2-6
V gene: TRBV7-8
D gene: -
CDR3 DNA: TGTGCCAGCAGCCCATTTCGGCCAGGCTCTGGGGCCAACGTCCTGACTTTC
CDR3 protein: CASSPFRPGSGANVLTF

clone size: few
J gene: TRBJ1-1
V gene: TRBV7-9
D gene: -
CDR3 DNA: TGTGCCAGCAGCCTAACCGGAGGAGGGATGGTTACTGAAGCTTTCTTT
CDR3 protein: CASSLTGGGMVTEAFF